Presented here are 8 T cell receptor beta chains from one specimen sequenced in a study of persistence of HIV-infected CD4 T cells. These receptors' antigens are unknown. Sequencing used immunoSEQ version 4 in survey mode. Sequencing used immunoSEQ multiplex PCR; TCRdb keeps in-frame clones, though not all of them. Of some 48,000 clones in the sample, about 80% were seen once. The stimulus was lysate of CMV-infected fibroblasts, roughly 10 ug/mL. CD40L-negative CD69-negative CD45RO-high memory CD4+ T cells were sorted as populations depleted of antigen-responding cells. The sequenced sample was CD4+ T cells sorted from PBMCs after roughly 18-hour stimulation, obtained from a patient who received antiretroviral therapy. The receptors originated from an adult man with HIV who was CMV-seropositive.

The chain links TRBV14 to TRBJ1-1; D is unclear. CDR1 is SGHDN, CDR2 FVKESK, per germline. V was trimmed by 4 bases and J by 7 bases, leaving 16 bases between them. CDR3 length: 14 amino acids. The CDR3 DNA is TGTGCCAGCAGCCCTCTCATCGGGTCAGATGAAGCTTTCTTT. It encodes CASSPLIGSDEAFF.

A note on this clone: The same CDR3 also results from other DNA sequences found in this sample. V usage is TRBV30 and J usage is TRBJ1-1, with TRBD1 matching 8 bases. The CDR3 loop spans 14 amino acids. Germline CDR1 reads GTSNPN; CDR2 reads SVGIG (reference sequence). Trimming removed 2 bases from V and 2 bases from J; junction bases left unmatched: 4. The CDR3 reads CAWSNRGGNTEAFF. The CDR3 nucleotides read TGTGCCTGGAGTAACAGGGGGGGTAACACTGAAGCTTTCTTT. The full variable domain, its missing parts supplied by reference TRBV30 and TRBJ1-1, is SQTIHQWPATLVQPVGSPLSLECTVEGTSNPNLYWYRQAAGRGLQLLFYSVGIGQISSEVPQNLSASRPQDRQFILSSKKLLLSDSGFYLCAWSNRGGNTEAFFGQGTRLTVV.

The chain links TRBV19 to TRBJ2-7, with 7 positions matching TRBD1. This CDR3 comprises 13 residues. V lost 6 bases, J lost 5 bases, and 7 bases stayed unmatched. Germline CDR1 reads LNHDA; CDR2 reads SQIVND (reference sequence). CDR3: CASRDTGENEQYF. DNA of the CDR3: TGTGCCAGTAGGGATACAGGGGAGAACGAGCAGTACTTC.

The chain joins TRBV18 to TRBJ2-2; weak D call: TRBD2 (6 bases). The CDR3 covers 15 residues. V was cut by 3 bases and J by 3 bases, with 11 bases left in between. CDR1 is KGHSH and CDR2 is LQKENI in the germline V gene. The CDR3 DNA reads TGTGCCAGCTCACCCGGGACTGGCTACACCGGGGAGCTGTTTTTT. This encodes CASSPGTGYTGELFF.

This clone was recorded a few times. The chain joins TRBV6-5 to TRBJ2-1, with TRBD1 matching 10 bases. CDR1 is MNHEY, CDR2 SVGAGI, per germline. The CDR3 covers 15 residues. The trim removed 6 bases at V and 3 bases at J, leaving 5 bases unmatched. Written as DNA, the CDR3 is TGTGCCAGCAGATCCGGGACAGGGGTCTACAATGAGCAGTTCTTC. Residues: CASRSGTGVYNEQFF.

The V and J genes are TRBV19 and TRBJ1-4; D is possibly TRBD1 (6 bases). This CDR3 has 15 amino acids. Germline V gives CDR1 LNHDA, CDR2 SQIVND (reference sequence). The V and J ends lost 7 bases and 8 bases respectively, with 20 bases between them. The CDR3 is CASTPRGGYGEKLFF. In DNA form, the CDR3 reads TGTGCCAGTACCCCCAGGGGAGGGTACGGCGAAAAACTGTTTTTT.

CDR3 DNA sequence: TGTGCCAGCAGTTACTCGACAGGGGCATCGTACGAGCAGTACTTC. It translates to CASSYSTGASYEQYF. This chain links TRBV6-2 or TRBV6-3 with TRBJ2-7, with TRBD1 identical over 8 bases. The CDR3 spans 15 residues. Per the germline V gene, CDR1 is MNHEY and CDR2 is SVGEGT. Trimming at V came to 0 bases and at J to 4 bases, leaving 5 bases not matched to a gene.

V and J are TRBV15 and TRBJ1-1, with D possibly TRBD1 on 6 matching bases. This CDR3 is built from 14 residues. Germline CDR1 is LNHNV and CDR2 is YYDKDF (reference sequence). V was trimmed by 5 bases and J by 2 bases, leaving 12 bases between them. The CDR3 is CATSPTGDNTEAFF. CDR3 sequence (DNA): TGTGCCACCAGCCCGACAGGAGATAACACTGAAGCTTTCTTT.